This is a list of T cell receptor beta chains from one sample in a study of blood T cells in healthy people across ages. Each CDR3 protein is one row after TCRdb ran MiXCR on the 5' RACE reads. Here the sample spans hundreds of thousands of distinct CDR3 sequences, roughly 21% being singletons. What was sequenced was blood. These receptors were collected from a man aged 65 to 79 in good health. The CDR3 runs from the conserved cysteine through the conserved F or W. The D gene is left open where the match is weak. Clone size is given for some rows only: seen once, a few or many times, or a class if the clone is expanded.

-,TRBV7-8,-,TRBJ2-1,CASSSEHRQFLTSYNEQFF,TGTGCCAGCAGCTCAGAACATCGACAGTTCCTAACCTCCTACAATGAGCAGTTCTTC
-,TRBV27,-,TRBJ2-7,CASMLVGGRGEQYF,TGTGCCAGCATGCTAGTGGGGGGTCGAGGGGAGCAGTACTTC
-,TRBV29-1,-,TRBJ2-1,CSVSREWAYNEQFF,TGCAGCGTCAGCAGGGAATGGGCTTACAATGAGCAGTTCTTC
-,TRBV3-1,-,TRBJ2-1,CASSQDRDLNNEQFF,TGTGCCAGCAGCCAAGATCGGGATCTTAATAATGAGCAGTTCTTC
-,TRBV6-2/TRBV6-3,TRBD1,TRBJ1-5,CASRPDRVWNQPQHF,TGTGCCAGCAGACCAGACAGGGTGTGGAATCAGCCCCAGCATTTT
few,TRBV20-1,TRBD2,TRBJ2-3,CSATTSGSGADTQYF,TGCAGTGCTACCACTAGCGGGAGCGGGGCAGATACGCAGTATTTT
-,TRBV7-3,-,TRBJ2-1,CASSFGPGNNEQFF,TGTGCCAGCAGCTTCGGTCCAGGCAACAATGAGCAGTTCTTC
-,TRBV7-8,TRBD2,TRBJ2-3,CASSVVPGRGTDTQYF,TGTGCCAGCAGCGTCGTCCCGGGGAGGGGCACAGATACGCAGTATTTT
many,TRBV7-2,TRBD2,TRBJ2-5,CASSLVTSGRAPGFF,TGTGCCAGCAGCTTAGTAACTAGCGGGAGGGCCCCGGGATTCTTC
few,TRBV7-4,-,TRBJ2-1,CASSSSPPLLARKNNEQFF,TGTGCCAGCAGCTCCAGTCCCCCCCTCCTAGCGAGGAAAAACAATGAGCAGTTCTTC
few,TRBV2,-,TRBJ2-3,CASSERQGGTQYF,TGTGCCAGCAGCGAAAGACAGGGAGGTACGCAGTATTTT
few,TRBV9,-,TRBJ2-3,CASSVGGLAADTQYF,TGTGCCAGCAGCGTAGGTGGGTTAGCCGCAGATACGCAGTATTTT
-,TRBV6-1,TRBD1,TRBJ1-1,CASGTGQGLPWNTEAFF,TGTGCCAGCGGAACGGGACAGGGGCTTCCGTGGAACACTGAAGCTTTCTTT
few,TRBV6-4,TRBD2,TRBJ2-1,CASSAESGRGYNEQFF,TGTGCCAGCAGTGCGGAGAGCGGGAGGGGGTACAATGAGCAGTTCTTC
few,TRBV7-2,TRBD2,TRBJ2-5,CASSLSSGKTQYF,TGTGCCAGCAGCTTATCTAGCGGGAAGACCCAGTACTTC
few,TRBV28,-,TRBJ2-7,CVAGIYEQYF,TGTGTGGCGGGAATTTACGAGCAGTACTTC
-,TRBV12-3/TRBV12-4,-,TRBJ2-5,CASSPGGGAGTQYF,TGTGCCAGCAGTCCTGGTGGGGGCGCGGGGACCCAGTACTTC
few,TRBV28,-,TRBJ1-2,CASRGDPNYGYTF,TGTGCCAGCAGGGGCGATCCGAACTATGGCTACACCTTC
once,TRBV3-1,-,TRBJ1-2,CASSHRQEAGYTF,TGTGCCAGCAGCCACCGACAGGAGGCCGGCTACACCTTC
-,TRBV28,-,TRBJ1-2,CASSSPAGDSYGYTF,TGTGCCAGCAGTTCCCCCGCGGGGGATTCCTATGGCTACACCTTC
-,TRBV5-1,-,TRBJ1-2,CASSLGAGLDYGYTF,TGCGCCAGCAGCTTGGGTGCGGGGCTGGACTATGGCTACACCTTC
-,TRBV20-1,TRBD2,TRBJ2-1,CSARDSGRAPNEQFF,TGCAGTGCTAGAGATAGCGGGAGGGCCCCCAATGAGCAGTTCTTC
few,TRBV29-1,TRBD1,TRBJ2-5,CSVEVQGQTQYF,TGCAGCGTTGAAGTACAGGGGCAAACCCAGTACTTC
many,TRBV4-1,TRBD1,TRBJ2-5,CASSQGDSQETQYF,TGCGCCAGCAGCCAAGGGGACAGCCAAGAGACCCAGTACTTC
-,TRBV29-1,-,TRBJ2-7,CSVGPGGAYEQHF,TGCAGCGTTGGACCGGGTGGGGCCTACGAGCAGCACTTC
-,TRBV7-9,TRBD1,TRBJ1-4,CASSTDRGNEKLFF,TGTGCCAGCAGTACGGACAGGGGGAATGAAAAACTGTTTTTT
many,TRBV3-1,TRBD2,TRBJ2-5,CASGHSPFGLAGVETQYF,TGTGCCAGCGGCCATTCCCCTTTCGGACTAGCGGGAGTTGAGACCCAGTACTTC
many,TRBV3-1,-,TRBJ2-5,CASSQDGQGLTQYF,TGTGCCAGCAGCCAAGATGGGCAGGGGTTGACCCAGTACTTC
-,TRBV11-2,-,TRBJ2-1,CASSLAGGTVYNEQFF,TGTGCCAGCAGCTTGGCTGGGGGGACAGTCTACAATGAGCAGTTCTTC
few,TRBV7-2,TRBD1,TRBJ1-3,CASSLAATGAGNTIYF,TGTGCCAGCAGCTTAGCCGCGACAGGGGCTGGAAACACCATATATTTT
many,TRBV6-2/TRBV6-3,TRBD1,TRBJ2-5,CASSPYTGTDRLGETQYF,TGTGCCAGCAGTCCTTACACCGGGACAGACCGGTTGGGGGAGACCCAGTACTTC
few,TRBV4-3,-,TRBJ2-6,CASSQDGSSGANVLTF,TGCGCCAGCAGCCAAGATGGGAGCTCTGGGGCCAACGTCCTGACTTTC
-,TRBV6-2/TRBV6-3,TRBD1,TRBJ1-5,CASSYSGQAFQGDQPQHF,TGTGCCAGCAGTTACTCAGGACAGGCCTTTCAGGGCGATCAGCCCCAGCATTTT
-,TRBV10-3,-,TRBJ1-4,CAIKGQDNEKLFF,TGTGCCATCAAAGGGCAAGACAATGAAAAACTGTTTTTT
-,TRBV4-1,-,TRBJ1-4,CASSQGATVRATNEKLFF,TGCGCCAGCAGCCAAGGCGCCACGGTCAGGGCAACTAATGAAAAACTGTTTTTT
-,TRBV3-1,-,TRBJ2-3,CASSQARTSTDTQYF,TGTGCCAGCAGCCAAGCTCGGACAAGCACAGATACGCAGTATTTT
few,TRBV10-3,TRBD1,TRBJ2-1,CAISEGETGSNNEQFF,TGTGCCATCAGTGAGGGGGAGACAGGGAGTAACAATGAGCAGTTCTTC
-,TRBV27,TRBD1,TRBJ2-3,CASSLRTGVPDTQYF,TGTGCCAGCAGTTTGCGGACAGGGGTGCCAGATACGCAGTATTTT
-,TRBV11-2,TRBD2,TRBJ2-2,CASSLRTSGRLSSGELFF,TGTGCCAGCAGCTTAAGGACTAGCGGGAGATTATCATCCGGGGAGCTGTTTTTT
-,TRBV2,-,TRBJ1-5,CASSGRSARNQPQHF,TGTGCCAGCAGTGGAAGGTCCGCTCGCAATCAGCCCCAGCATTTT
few,TRBV7-2,-,TRBJ2-4,CASSQDRNIAKNIQYF,TGTGCCAGCAGCCAAGACAGAAACATAGCCAAAAACATTCAGTACTTC
-,TRBV5-1,TRBD2,TRBJ2-7,CASSLEGGSKAYEQYF,TGCGCCAGCAGCTTGGAGGGCGGGAGTAAAGCCTACGAGCAGTACTTC
-,TRBV2,TRBD2,TRBJ2-1,CASTAGTSGNSEQFF,TGTGCCAGCACCGCGGGGACTAGCGGCAACAGTGAGCAGTTCTTC
few,TRBV4-1,-,TRBJ1-1,CASSQEPGAEAFF,TGCGCCAGCAGCCAAGAGCCAGGGGCTGAAGCTTTCTTT
few,TRBV20-1,TRBD1,TRBJ2-7,CSAGPRDRGSYEQYF,TGCAGTGCTGGACCCCGGGACAGGGGATCGTACGAGCAGTACTTC
-,TRBV5-1,TRBD2,TRBJ2-7,CASSLAGEEEQYF,TGCGCCAGCAGCCTAGCGGGAGAAGAAGAGCAGTACTTC
-,TRBV4-3,TRBD2,TRBJ2-7,CASSQSASGRDSYEQYF,TGCGCCAGCAGCCAAAGTGCTAGCGGGAGGGACTCCTACGAGCAGTACTTC
-,TRBV11-2,TRBD1,TRBJ2-2,CASSRTGGTGPPGELFF,TGTGCCAGCAGCCGAACCGGAGGGACAGGTCCGCCCGGGGAGCTGTTTTTT
-,TRBV5-1,TRBD2,TRBJ2-1,CASSAIAGVHEQFF,TGCGCCAGCAGCGCGATAGCGGGAGTGCATGAGCAGTTCTTC
-,TRBV7-6,TRBD1,TRBJ2-7,CASSEGQGARVQYF,TGTGCTAGCAGCGAGGGACAGGGGGCTCGTGTGCAGTACTTC
-,TRBV5-8,-,TRBJ2-1,CASSLWTDNEGQFF,TGTGCCAGCAGCTTGTGGACAGACAATGAAGGGCAGTTCTTC
-,TRBV12-3/TRBV12-4,-,TRBJ2-5,CASNPGVRGETQYF,TGTGCCAGCAACCCCGGGGTTAGGGGGGAGACCCAGTACTTC
few,TRBV14,TRBD1,TRBJ2-5,CASSRLGQGQETQYF,TGTGCCAGCAGCCGCCTGGGACAGGGGCAAGAGACCCAGTACTTC